Listed below are T cell receptor beta chains from one sample, sequenced in a study of shared clonotypes between healthy human individuals. Produced via immunoSEQ multiplex PCR; TCRdb's table is partial and in-frame only. There are nearly 600,000 clones in the sample; roughly 95% occur only once, and 0.11% lies in the top ten. Material for sequencing was naive CD8+ T cells sorted from blood. The origin of the receptors is a young woman in good health. CDR3s include the opening cysteine and the closing phenylalanine or tryptophan.

j_call: .
v_call: TRBV28
cdr3_aa: CASSLGPWDEQYF

j_call: TRBJ1-5
v_call: TRBV5-5
cdr3_aa: CASCLEQGNQPQHF

j_call: TRBJ2-3
v_call: TRBV11-3
cdr3_aa: CASSAKQGPTDTQYF

j_call: TRBJ2-7
v_call: TRBV27
cdr3_aa: CASSLSKAGDYEQYF

j_call: TRBJ2-3
v_call: TRBV19
cdr3_aa: CASSPGLDLPFTDTQYF

j_call: TRBJ2-3
v_call: TRBV10-3
cdr3_aa: CAISAGRGEGVTQYF

j_call: TRBJ2-3
v_call: TRBV27
cdr3_aa: CASSLVGIDTQYF

j_call: TRBJ2-7
v_call: TRBV4-1
cdr3_aa: CASSPQGVTTSYEQYF

j_call: TRBJ1-1
v_call: TRBV21-1
cdr3_aa: CASKDRARRTEAFF

j_call: TRBJ2-3
v_call: TRBV5-6
cdr3_aa: CASSLWGSGSSTDTQYF

j_call: TRBJ2-1
v_call: TRBV9
cdr3_aa: CASSVARVSYNEQFF

j_call: TRBJ2-7
v_call: TRBV7-9
cdr3_aa: CASSGGGSYEQYF

j_call: TRBJ2-2
v_call: TRBV5-6
cdr3_aa: CASSPLGPGELFF

j_call: TRBJ2-3
v_call: TRBV25-1
cdr3_aa: CASSGEDRLADTQYF

j_call: TRBJ1-1
v_call: TRBV27
cdr3_aa: CASSLLGGAGTEAFF

j_call: TRBJ2-1
v_call: TRBV2
cdr3_aa: CASGAPVNEQFF

j_call: TRBJ2-7
v_call: TRBV13
cdr3_aa: CASSLAVSTYEQYF

j_call: TRBJ2-7
v_call: TRBV27
cdr3_aa: CASSLVGAPYEQYF

j_call: TRBJ2-7
v_call: TRBV19
cdr3_aa: CAASDSYEQYF

j_call: TRBJ2-7
v_call: TRBV19
cdr3_aa: CASSIAPGLAGPSYFEQYF

j_call: TRBJ2-7
v_call: TRBV11-2
cdr3_aa: CASSLYGLAGEGSYEQYF

j_call: TRBJ1-1
v_call: TRBV19
cdr3_aa: CASAPNRDTEAFF

j_call: TRBJ1-1
v_call: TRBV6-5
cdr3_aa: CASSYGTEAFF

j_call: TRBJ1-2
v_call: TRBV28
cdr3_aa: CASMDTSYGYTF

j_call: TRBJ2-2
v_call: TRBV4-1
cdr3_aa: CASSARDRAPGELFF

j_call: TRBJ1-2
v_call: TRBV2
cdr3_aa: CASSEVGGAHDGYTF

j_call: TRBJ2-1
v_call: TRBV28
cdr3_aa: CASSGEAEVLNERQFF

j_call: TRBJ2-3
v_call: TRBV27
cdr3_aa: CASSFFAGVPDTQYF